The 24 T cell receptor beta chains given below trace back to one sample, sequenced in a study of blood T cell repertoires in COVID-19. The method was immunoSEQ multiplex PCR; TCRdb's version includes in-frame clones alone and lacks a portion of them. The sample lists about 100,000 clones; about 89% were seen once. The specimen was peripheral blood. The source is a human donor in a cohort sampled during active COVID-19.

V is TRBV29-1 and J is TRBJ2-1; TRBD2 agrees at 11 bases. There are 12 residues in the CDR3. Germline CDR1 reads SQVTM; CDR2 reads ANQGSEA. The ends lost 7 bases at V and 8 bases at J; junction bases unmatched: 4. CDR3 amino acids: CSGQLAGDEQFF. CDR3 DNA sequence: TGCAGCGGGCAACTAGCGGGGGATGAGCAGTTCTTC.

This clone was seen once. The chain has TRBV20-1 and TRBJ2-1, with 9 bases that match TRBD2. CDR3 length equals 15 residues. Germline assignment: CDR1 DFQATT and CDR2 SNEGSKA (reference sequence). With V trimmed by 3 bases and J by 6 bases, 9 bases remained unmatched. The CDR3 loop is CSASNPSGRSNEQFF. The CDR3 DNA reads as TGCAGTGCTAGTAACCCCAGCGGGAGGTCCAATGAGCAGTTCTTC.

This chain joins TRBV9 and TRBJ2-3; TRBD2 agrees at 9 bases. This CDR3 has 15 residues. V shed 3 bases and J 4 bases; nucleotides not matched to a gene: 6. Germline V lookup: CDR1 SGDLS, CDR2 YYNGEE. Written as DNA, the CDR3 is TGTGCCAGCAGCGGTGCGGGAGGGCCTTCAGATACGCAGTATTTT. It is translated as CASSGAGGPSDTQYF.

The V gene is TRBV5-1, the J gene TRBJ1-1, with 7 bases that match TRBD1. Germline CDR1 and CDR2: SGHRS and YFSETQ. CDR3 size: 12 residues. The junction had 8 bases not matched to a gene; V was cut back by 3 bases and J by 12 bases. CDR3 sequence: CASSSRGEASFF. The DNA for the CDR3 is TGCGCCAGCAGCTCCAGGGGGGAGGCGTCTTTCTTT.

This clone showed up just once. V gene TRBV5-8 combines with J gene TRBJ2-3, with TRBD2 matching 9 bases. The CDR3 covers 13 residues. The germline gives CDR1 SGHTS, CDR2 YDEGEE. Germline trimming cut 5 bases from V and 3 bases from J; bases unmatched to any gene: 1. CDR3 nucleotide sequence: TGTGCCAGCAGGACTAGCGGTACAGATACGCAGTATTTT. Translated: CASRTSGTDTQYF.

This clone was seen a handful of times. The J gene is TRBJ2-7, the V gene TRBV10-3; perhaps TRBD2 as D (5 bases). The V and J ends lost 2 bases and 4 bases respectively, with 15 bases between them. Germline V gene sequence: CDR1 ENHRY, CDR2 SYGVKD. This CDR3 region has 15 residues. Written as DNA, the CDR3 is TGTGCCATCAGTGAGGGTCAAGACTATAAATACGAGCAGTACTTC. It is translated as CAISEGQDYKYEQYF.

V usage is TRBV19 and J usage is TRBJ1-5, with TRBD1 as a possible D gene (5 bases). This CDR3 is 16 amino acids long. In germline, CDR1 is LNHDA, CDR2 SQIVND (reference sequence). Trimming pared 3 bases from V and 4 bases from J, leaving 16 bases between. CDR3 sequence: CASSIIPGLRNQPQHF. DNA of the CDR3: TGTGCCAGTAGTATTATTCCAGGGCTGCGTAATCAGCCCCAGCATTTT.

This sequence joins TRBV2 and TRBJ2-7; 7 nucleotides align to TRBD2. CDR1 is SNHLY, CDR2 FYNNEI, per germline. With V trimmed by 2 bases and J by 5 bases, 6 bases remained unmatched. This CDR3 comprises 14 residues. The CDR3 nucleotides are TGTGCCAGCAGTGAATTTGCGGGAGTGAACGAGCAGTACTTC. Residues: CASSEFAGVNEQYF.

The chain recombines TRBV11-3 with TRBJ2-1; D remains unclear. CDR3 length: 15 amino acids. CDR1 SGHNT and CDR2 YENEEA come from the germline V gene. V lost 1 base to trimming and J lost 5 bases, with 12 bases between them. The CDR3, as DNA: TGTGCCAGCAGCTTAGGTAGTGCCACGAACAATGAGCAGTTCTTC. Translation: CASSLGSATNNEQFF.

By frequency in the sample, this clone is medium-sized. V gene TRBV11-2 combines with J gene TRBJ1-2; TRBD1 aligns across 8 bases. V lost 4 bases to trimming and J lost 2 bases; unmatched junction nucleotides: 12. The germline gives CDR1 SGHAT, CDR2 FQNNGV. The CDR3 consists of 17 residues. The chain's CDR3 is CASSSWDRRGLNYGYTF. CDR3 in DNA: TGTGCCAGCAGCTCCTGGGACAGGAGAGGCCTAAACTATGGCTACACCTTC.

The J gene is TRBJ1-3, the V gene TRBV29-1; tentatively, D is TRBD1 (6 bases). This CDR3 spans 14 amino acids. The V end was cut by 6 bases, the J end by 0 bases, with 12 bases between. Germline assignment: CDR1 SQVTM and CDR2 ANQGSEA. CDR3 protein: CSVGDNYSGNTIYF. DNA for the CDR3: TGCAGCGTCGGGGACAACTACTCTGGAAACACCATATATTTT.

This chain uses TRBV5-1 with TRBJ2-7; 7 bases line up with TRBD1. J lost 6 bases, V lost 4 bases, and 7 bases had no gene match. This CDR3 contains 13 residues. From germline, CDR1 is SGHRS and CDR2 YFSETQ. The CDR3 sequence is CASSRDSEGEQYF. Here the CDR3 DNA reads TGCGCCAGCAGCCGGGACAGCGAAGGCGAGCAGTACTTC.

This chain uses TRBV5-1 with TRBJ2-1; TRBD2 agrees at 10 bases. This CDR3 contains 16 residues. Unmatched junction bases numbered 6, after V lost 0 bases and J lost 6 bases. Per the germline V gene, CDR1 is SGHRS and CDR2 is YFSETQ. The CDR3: CASSLELAGRRNEQFF. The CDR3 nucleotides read TGCGCCAGCAGCTTGGAACTAGCGGGACGTCGCAATGAGCAGTTCTTC.

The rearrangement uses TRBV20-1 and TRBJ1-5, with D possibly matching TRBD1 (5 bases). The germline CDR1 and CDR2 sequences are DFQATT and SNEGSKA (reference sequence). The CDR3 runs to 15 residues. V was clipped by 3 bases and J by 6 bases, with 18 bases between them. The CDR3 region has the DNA TGCAGTGCTAGTCAGGCCCCAGGGTCCTCTCAGCCCCAGCATTTT. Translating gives CSASQAPGSSQPQHF.

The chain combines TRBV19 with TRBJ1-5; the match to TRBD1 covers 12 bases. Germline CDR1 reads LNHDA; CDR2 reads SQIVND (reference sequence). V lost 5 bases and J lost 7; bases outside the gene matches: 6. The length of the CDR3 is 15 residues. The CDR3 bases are TGTGCCAGTAGTGGAGGGACAGGGGGCGGCCAGCCCCAGCATTTT. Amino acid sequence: CASSGGTGGGQPQHF.

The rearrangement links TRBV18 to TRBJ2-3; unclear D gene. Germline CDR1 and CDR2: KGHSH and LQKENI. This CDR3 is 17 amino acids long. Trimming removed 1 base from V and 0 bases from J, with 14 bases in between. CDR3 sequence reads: CASSPQPLPSSTDTQYF. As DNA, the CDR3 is TGTGCCAGCTCACCACAACCCCTTCCAAGCAGCACAGATACGCAGTATTTT.

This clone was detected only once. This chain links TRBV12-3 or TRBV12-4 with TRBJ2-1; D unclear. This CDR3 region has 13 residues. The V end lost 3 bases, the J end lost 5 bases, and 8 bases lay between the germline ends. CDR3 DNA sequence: TGTGCCAGCAGTTTTGGCGGAAACAATGAGCAGTTCTTC. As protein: CASSFGGNNEQFF.

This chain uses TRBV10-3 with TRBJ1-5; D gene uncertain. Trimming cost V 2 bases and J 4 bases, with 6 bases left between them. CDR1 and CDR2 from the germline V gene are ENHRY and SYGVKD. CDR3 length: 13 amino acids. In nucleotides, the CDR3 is TGTGCCATCAGTGAGAAACTGAATCAGCCCCAGCATTTT. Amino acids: CAISEKLNQPQHF.

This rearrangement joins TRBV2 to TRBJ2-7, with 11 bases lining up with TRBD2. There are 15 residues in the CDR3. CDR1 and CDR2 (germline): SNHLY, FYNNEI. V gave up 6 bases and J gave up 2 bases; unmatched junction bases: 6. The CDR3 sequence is CASRRGTSGPYEQYF. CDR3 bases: TGTGCCAGCAGGAGGGGGACTAGCGGTCCCTACGAGCAGTACTTC.

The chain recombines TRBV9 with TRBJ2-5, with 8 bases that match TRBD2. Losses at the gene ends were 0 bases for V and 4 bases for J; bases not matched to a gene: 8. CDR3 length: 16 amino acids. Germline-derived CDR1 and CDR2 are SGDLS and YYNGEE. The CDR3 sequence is CASSVAGGLAGETQYF. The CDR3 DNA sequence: TGTGCCAGCAGCGTAGCTGGGGGTCTAGCGGGAGAGACCCAGTACTTC.

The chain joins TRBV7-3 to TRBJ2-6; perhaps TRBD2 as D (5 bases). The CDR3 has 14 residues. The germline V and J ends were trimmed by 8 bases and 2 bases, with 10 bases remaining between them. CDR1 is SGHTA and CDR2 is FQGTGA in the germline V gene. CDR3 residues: CASALGAGANVLTF. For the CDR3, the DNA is TGTGCCAGCGCCCTCGGGGCTGGGGCCAACGTCCTGACTTTC.

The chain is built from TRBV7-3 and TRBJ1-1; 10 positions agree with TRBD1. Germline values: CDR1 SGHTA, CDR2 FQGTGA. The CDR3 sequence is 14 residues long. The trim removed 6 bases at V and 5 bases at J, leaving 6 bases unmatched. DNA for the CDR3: TGTGCCAGCAGTCGGACAGGGGGAGGGACTGAAGCTTTCTTT. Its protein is CASSRTGGGTEAFF.

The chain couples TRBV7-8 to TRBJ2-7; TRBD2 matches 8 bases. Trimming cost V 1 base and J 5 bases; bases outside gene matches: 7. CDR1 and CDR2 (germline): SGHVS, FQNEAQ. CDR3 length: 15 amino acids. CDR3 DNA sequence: TGTGCCAGCAGCTTAGGGAGTAGCGGGGCGCACGAGCAGTACTTC. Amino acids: CASSLGSSGAHEQYF.

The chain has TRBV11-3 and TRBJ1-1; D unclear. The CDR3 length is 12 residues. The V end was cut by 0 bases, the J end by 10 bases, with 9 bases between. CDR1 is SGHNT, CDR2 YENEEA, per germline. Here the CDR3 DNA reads TGTGCCAGCAGCTTAGATCAAGGGAGAGCTTTCTTT. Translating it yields CASSLDQGRAFF.